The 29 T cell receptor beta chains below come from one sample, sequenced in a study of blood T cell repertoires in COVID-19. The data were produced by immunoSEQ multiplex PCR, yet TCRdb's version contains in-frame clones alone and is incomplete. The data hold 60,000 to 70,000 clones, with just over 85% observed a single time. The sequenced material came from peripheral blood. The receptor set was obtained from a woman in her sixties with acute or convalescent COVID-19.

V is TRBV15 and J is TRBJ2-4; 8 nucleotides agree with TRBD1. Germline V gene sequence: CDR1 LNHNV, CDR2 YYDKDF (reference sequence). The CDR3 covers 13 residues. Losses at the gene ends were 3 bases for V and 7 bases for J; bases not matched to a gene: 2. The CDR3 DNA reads TGTGCCACCAGCAGTAGACAGGGGAACATTCAGTACTTC. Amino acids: CATSSRQGNIQYF.

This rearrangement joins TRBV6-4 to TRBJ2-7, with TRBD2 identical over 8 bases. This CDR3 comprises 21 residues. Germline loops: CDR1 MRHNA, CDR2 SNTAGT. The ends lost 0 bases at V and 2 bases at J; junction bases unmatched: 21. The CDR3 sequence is CASSDSERERGPTRPTYEQYF. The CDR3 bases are TGTGCCAGCAGTGACTCTGAAAGGGAGCGGGGGCCGACTCGCCCAACCTACGAGCAGTACTTC.

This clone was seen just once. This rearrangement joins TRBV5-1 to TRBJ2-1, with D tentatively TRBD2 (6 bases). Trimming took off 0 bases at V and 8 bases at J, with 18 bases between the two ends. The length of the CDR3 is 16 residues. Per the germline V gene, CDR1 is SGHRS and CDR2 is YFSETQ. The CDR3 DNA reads TGCGCCAGCAGCTTGGATTCGGGCGGGATGGGGGATGAGCAGTTCTTC. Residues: CASSLDSGGMGDEQFF. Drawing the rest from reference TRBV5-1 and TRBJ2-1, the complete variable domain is KAGVTQTPRYLIKTRGQQVTLSCSPISGHRSVSWYQQTPGQGLQFLFEYFSETQRNKGNFPGRFSGRQFSNSRSEMNVSTLELGDSALYLCASSLDSGGMGDEQFFGPGTRLTVL.

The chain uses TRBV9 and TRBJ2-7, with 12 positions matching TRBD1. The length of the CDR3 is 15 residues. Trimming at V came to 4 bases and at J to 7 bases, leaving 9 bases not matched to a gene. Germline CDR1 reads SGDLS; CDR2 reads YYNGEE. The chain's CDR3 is CASSPTGQGAGEQYF. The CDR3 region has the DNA TGTGCCAGCAGCCCCACGGGACAGGGGGCGGGGGAGCAGTACTTC. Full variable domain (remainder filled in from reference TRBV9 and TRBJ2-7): DSGVTQTPKHLITATGQRVTLRCSPRSGDLSVYWYQQSLDQGLQFLIQYYNGEERAKGNILERFSAQQFPDLHSELNLSSLELGDSALYFCASSPTGQGAGEQYFGPGTRLTVT.

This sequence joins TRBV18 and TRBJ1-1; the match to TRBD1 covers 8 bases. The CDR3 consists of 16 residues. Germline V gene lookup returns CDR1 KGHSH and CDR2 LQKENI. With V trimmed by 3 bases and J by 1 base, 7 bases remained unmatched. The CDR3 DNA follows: TGTGCCAGCTCACCCCAGGGGGCAGGGACGAACACTGAAGCTTTCTTT. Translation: CASSPQGAGTNTEAFF.

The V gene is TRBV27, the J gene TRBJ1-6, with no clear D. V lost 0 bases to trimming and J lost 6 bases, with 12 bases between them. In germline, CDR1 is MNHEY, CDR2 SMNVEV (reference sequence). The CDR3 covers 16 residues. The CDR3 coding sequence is TGTGCCAGCAGTTTATCGATTGCACGGTTTAATTCACCCCTCCACTTT. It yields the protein CASSLSIARFNSPLHF.

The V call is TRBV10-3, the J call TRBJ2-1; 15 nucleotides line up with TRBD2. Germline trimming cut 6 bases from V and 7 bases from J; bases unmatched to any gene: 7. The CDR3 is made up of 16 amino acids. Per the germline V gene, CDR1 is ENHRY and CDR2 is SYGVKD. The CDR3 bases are TGTGCCATCAGGGGGACTAGCGGGAGGAATAGGAATGAGCAGTTCTTC. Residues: CAIRGTSGRNRNEQFF.

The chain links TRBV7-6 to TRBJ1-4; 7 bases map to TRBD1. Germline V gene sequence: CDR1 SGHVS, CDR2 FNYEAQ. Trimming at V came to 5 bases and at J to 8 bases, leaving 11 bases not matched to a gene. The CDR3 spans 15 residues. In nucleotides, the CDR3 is TGTGCCAGCAGCCCCGGACAGGTTTTTGGAGAAAAACTGTTTTTT. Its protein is CASSPGQVFGEKLFF.

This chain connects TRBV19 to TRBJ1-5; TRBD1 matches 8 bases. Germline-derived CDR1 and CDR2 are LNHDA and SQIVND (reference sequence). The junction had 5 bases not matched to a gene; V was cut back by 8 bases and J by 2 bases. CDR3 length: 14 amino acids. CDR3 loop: CASVAGQGNQPQHF. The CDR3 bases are TGTGCCAGTGTGGCGGGACAGGGCAATCAGCCCCAGCATTTT.

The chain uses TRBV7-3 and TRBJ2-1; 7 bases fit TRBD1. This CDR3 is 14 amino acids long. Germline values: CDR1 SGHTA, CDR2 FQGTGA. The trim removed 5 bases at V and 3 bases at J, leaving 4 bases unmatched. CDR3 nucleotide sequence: TGTGCCAGCAGCCCGGGACAGTTCTACAATGAGCAGTTCTTC. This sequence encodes CASSPGQFYNEQFF.

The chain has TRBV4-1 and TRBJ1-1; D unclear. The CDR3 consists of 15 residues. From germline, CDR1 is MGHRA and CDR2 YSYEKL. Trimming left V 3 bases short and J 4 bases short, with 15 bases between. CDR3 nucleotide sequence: TGCGCCAGCAGCCAGGTACGTTCGCCTATCACTGAAGCTTTCTTT. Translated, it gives CASSQVRSPITEAFF.

CDR3 in amino acids: CASRHSGQGSLYEQYF. The CDR3 DNA sequence: TGTGCCAGCAGACATAGTGGACAGGGTAGTCTCTACGAGCAGTACTTC. The J gene is TRBJ2-7, the V gene TRBV28; 8 bases match TRBD1. This CDR3 region has 16 residues. Germline loops: CDR1 MDHEN, CDR2 SYDVKM. J lost 3 bases, V lost 6 bases, and 13 bases had no gene match. The full variable domain, in which reference TRBV28 and TRBJ2-7 provide the parts outside the CDR3, is DVKVTQSSRYLVKRTGEKVFLECVQDMDHENMFWYRQDPGLGLRLIYFSYDVKMKEKGDIPEGYSVSREKKERFSLILESASTNQTSMYLCASRHSGQGSLYEQYFGPGTRLTVT.

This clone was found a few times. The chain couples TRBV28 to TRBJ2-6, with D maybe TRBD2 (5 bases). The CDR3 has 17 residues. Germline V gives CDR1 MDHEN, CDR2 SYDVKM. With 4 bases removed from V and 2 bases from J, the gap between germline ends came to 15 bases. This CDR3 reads CASSSYALGAGANVLTF. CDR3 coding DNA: TGTGCCAGCAGTTCATATGCTCTCGGGGCTGGGGCCAACGTCCTGACTTTC.

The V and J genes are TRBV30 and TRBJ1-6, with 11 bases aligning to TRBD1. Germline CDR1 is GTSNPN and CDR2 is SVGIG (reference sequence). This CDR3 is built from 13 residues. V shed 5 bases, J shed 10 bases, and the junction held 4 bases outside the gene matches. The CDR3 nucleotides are TGTGCCTGGGTGGACAGGGGGCGATCACCCCTCCACTTT. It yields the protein CAWVDRGRSPLHF. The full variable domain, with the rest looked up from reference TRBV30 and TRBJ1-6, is SQTIHQWPATLVQPVGSPLSLECTVEGTSNPNLYWYRQAAGRGLQLLFYSVGIGQISSEVPQNLSASRPQDRQFILSSKKLLLSDSGFYLCAWVDRGRSPLHFGNGTRLTVT.

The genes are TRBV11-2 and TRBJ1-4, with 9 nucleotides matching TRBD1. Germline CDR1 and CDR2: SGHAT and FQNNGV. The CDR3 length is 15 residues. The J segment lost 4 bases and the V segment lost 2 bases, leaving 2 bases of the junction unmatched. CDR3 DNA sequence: TGTGCCAGCAGCTTACAGACAGGGGGTAATGAAAAACTGTTTTTT. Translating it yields CASSLQTGGNEKLFF.

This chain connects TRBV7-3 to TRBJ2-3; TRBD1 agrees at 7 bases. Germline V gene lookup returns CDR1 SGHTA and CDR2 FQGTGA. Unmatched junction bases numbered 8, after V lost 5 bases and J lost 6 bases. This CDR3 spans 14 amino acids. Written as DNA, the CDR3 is TGTGCCAGCAGCCCAACAGGGGTGGGGGATACGCAGTATTTT. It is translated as CASSPTGVGDTQYF. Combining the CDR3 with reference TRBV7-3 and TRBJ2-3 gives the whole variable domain GAGVSQTPSNKVTEKGKYVELRCDPISGHTALYWYRQSLGQGPEFLIYFQGTGAADDSGLPNDRFFAVRPEGSVSTLKIQRTERGDSAVYLCASSPTGVGDTQYFGPGTRLTVL.

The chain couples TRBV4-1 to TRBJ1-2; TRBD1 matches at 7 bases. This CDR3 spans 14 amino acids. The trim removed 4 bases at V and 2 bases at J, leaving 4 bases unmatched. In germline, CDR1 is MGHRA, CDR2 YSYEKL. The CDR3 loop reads CASSPKDRNYGYTF. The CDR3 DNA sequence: TGCGCCAGCAGCCCAAAGGACAGGAACTATGGCTACACCTTC.

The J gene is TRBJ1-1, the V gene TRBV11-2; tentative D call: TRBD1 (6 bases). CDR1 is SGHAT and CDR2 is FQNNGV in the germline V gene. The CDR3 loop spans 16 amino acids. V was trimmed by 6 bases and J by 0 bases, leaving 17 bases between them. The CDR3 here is CASSHQGRLLNTEAFF. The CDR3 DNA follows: TGTGCCAGCAGTCATCAGGGGCGCCTCTTGAACACTGAAGCTTTCTTT.

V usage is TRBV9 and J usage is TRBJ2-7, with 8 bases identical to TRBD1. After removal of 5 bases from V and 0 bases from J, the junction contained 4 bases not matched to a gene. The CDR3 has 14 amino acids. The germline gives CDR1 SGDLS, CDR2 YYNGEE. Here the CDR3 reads CASSSGQVSYEQYF. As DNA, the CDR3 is TGTGCCAGCAGTTCGGGACAGGTCTCCTACGAGCAGTACTTC. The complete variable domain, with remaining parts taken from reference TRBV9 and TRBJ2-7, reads DSGVTQTPKHLITATGQRVTLRCSPRSGDLSVYWYQQSLDQGLQFLIQYYNGEERAKGNILERFSAQQFPDLHSELNLSSLELGDSALYFCASSSGQVSYEQYFGPGTRLTVT.

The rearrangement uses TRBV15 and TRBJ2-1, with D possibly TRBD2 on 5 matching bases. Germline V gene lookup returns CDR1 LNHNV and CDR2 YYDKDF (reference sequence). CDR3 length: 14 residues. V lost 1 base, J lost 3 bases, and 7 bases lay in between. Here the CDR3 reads CATSRGTGYNEQFF. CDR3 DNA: TGTGCCACCAGCAGAGGGACTGGCTACAATGAGCAGTTCTTC.

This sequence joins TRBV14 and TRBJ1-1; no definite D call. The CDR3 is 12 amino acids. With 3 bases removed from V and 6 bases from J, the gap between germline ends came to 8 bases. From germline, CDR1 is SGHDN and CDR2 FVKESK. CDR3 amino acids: CASSQQFAEAFF. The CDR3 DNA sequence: TGTGCCAGCAGCCAGCAGTTCGCTGAAGCTTTCTTT.

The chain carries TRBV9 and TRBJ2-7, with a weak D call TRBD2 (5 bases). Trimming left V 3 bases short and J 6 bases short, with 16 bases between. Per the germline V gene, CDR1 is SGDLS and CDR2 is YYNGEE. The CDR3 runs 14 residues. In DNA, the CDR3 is TGTGCCAGCAGCGATGGAGGACTCAGCTCCGAGCAGTACTTC. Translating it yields CASSDGGLSSEQYF.

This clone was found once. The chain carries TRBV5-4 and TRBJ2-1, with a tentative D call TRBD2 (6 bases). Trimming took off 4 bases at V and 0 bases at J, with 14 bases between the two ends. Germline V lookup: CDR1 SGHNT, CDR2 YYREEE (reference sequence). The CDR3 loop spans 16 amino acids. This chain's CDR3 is CASSPYSGSSYNEQFF. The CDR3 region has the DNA TGTGCCAGCAGCCCCTATAGCGGCAGCTCCTACAATGAGCAGTTCTTC. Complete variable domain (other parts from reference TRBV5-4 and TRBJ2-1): ETGVTQSPTHLIKTRGQQVTLRCSSQSGHNTVSWYQQALGQGPQFIFQYYREEENGRGNFPPRFSGLQFPNYSSELNVNALELDDSALYLCASSPYSGSSYNEQFFGPGTRLTVL.

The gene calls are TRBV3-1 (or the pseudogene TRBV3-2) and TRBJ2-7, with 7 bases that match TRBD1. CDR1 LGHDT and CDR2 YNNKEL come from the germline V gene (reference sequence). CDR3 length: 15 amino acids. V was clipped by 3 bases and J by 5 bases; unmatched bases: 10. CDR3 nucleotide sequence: TGTGCCAGCAGCCAGACGACAGGGAATCTCCACGAGCAGTACTTC. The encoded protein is CASSQTTGNLHEQYF.

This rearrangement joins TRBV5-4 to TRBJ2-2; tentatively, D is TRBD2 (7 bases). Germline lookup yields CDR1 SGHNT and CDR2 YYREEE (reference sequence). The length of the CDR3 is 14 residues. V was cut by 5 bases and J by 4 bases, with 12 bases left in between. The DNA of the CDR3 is TGTGCCAGCAGTCCTGCGGGGGCCACCGGGGAGCTGTTTTTT. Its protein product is CASSPAGATGELFF. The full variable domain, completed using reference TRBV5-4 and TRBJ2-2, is ETGVTQSPTHLIKTRGQQVTLRCSSQSGHNTVSWYQQALGQGPQFIFQYYREEENGRGNFPPRFSGLQFPNYSSELNVNALELDDSALYLCASSPAGATGELFFGEGSRLTVL.

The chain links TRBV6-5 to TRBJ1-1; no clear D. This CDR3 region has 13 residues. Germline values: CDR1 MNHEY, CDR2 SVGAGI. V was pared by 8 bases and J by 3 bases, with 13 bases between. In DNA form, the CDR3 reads TGTGCCAGCTTTGGTTTCTCGGACACTGAAGCTTTCTTT. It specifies CASFGFSDTEAFF.

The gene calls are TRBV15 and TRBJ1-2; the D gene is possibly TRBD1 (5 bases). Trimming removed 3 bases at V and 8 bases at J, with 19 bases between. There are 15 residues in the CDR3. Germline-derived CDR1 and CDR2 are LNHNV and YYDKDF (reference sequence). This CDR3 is CATSRGLEATGGYTF. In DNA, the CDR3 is TGTGCCACCAGCAGGGGACTTGAGGCTACCGGGGGCTACACCTTC.

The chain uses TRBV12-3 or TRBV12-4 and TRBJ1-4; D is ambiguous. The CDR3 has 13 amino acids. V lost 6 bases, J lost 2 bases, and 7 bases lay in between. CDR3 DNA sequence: TGTGCCAGCAGCCTCCGGACTAATGAAAAACTGTTTTTT. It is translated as CASSLRTNEKLFF.

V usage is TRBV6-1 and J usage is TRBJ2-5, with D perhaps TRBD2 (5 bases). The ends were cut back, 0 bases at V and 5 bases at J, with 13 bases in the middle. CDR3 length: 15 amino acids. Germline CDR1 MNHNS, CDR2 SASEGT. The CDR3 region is CASSEAISGVETQYF. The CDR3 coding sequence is TGTGCCAGCAGTGAAGCCATATCCGGGGTCGAGACCCAGTACTTC.